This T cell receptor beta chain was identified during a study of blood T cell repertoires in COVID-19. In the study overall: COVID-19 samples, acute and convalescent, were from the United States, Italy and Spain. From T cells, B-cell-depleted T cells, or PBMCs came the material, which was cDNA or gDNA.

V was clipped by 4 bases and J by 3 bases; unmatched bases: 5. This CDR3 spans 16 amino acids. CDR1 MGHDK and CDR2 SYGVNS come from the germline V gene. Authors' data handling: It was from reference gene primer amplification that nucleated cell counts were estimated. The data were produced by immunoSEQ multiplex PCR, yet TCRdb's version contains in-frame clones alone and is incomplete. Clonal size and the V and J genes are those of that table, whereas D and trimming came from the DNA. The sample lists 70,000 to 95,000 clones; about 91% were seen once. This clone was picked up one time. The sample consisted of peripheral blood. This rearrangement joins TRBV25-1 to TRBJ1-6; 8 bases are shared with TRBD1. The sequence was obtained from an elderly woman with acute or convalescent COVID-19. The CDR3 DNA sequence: TGTGCCAGCAGTGCCCAGGGGGCCCACTATAATTCACCCCTCCACTTT. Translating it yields CASSAQGAHYNSPLHF.